The present T cell receptor beta chain was sequenced within a study of immune characterization of retroperitoneal liposarcoma. This clonotype was counted a few times. TCRdb called the PCR reads again in MiXCR, with one record for every CDR3 protein. This table holds some 7,900 distinct CDR3 sequences, about 46% found once. This CDR3 comprises 14 residues. Trimming pared 2 bases from V and 4 bases from J, leaving 11 bases between. Looked up from germline, CDR1 is MNHEY and CDR2 is SMNVEV (reference sequence). The clonotype was recovered from a male donor with retroperitoneal liposarcoma. The sequencing input was tumor tissue. The gene calls are TRBV27 and TRBJ1-2; D remains ambiguous. The CDR3 protein is CASSLRWRSYGYTF. CDR3 nucleotides: TGTGCCAGCAGTTTACGGTGGAGGAGCTATGGCTACACCTTC.